The next 30 T cell receptor beta chains were all read from a single sample in a study of shared clonotypes between healthy human individuals. The repertoire was sequenced with immunoSEQ multiplex PCR; TCRdb's copy has only in-frame clones and lacks some. The table lists nearly 1,000,000 clones, about 80% of them singletons. Sequencing was performed on memory CD4+ T cells sorted from blood. Subset described: CD45RA-negative fraction. The receptors derive from a man between 18 and 35 years old in good health.

This clone came up once. This chain joins TRBV28 and TRBJ1-3; 8 bases agree with TRBD1. The V segment lost 7 bases and the J segment 0 bases; nucleotides outside the gene matches: 14. Germline CDR1 MDHEN, CDR2 SYDVKM. The CDR3 sequence is 18 residues long. The CDR3 is CASTSQGASPLSGNTIYF. In DNA, the CDR3 is TGTGCCAGCACCTCGCAGGGGGCTAGCCCTCTCTCTGGAAACACCATATATTTT.

This clone appeared a few times. Other DNA sequences in this specimen translate into the identical CDR3. The chain has TRBV5-1 and TRBJ1-5, with TRBD1 as a possible D gene (6 bases). CDR1 is SGHRS, CDR2 YFSETQ, per germline. V was pared by 0 bases and J by 7 bases, with 14 bases between. This CDR3 is 15 amino acids long. The CDR3 protein is CASSLEGGPRQPQHF. For the CDR3, the DNA is TGCGCCAGCAGCTTGGAAGGGGGGCCGCGGCAGCCCCAGCATTTT.

The chain recombines TRBV14 with TRBJ2-7; 7 nucleotides align to TRBD1. The CDR3 length is 13 residues. V shed 4 bases, J shed 3 bases, and the junction held 3 bases outside the gene matches. The germline CDR1 and CDR2 sequences are SGHDN and FVKESK. The CDR3 sequence is CASSPRQGYEQYF. The CDR3 nucleotides read TGTGCCAGCAGCCCTAGACAGGGCTACGAGCAGTACTTC.

This chain joins TRBV18 and TRBJ2-3; 7 bases map to TRBD2. Per the germline V gene, CDR1 is KGHSH and CDR2 is LQKENI. V was clipped by 3 bases and J by 0 bases; unmatched bases: 3. This CDR3 region has 15 residues. The CDR3 here is CASSPGGTSTDTQYF. The CDR3 nucleotides read TGTGCCAGCTCACCGGGGGGGACTAGCACAGATACGCAGTATTTT.

J is TRBJ1-2 and V is TRBV2, with D uncertain. The CDR3 consists of 15 residues. V lost 4 bases and J lost 0, with 12 bases in between. CDR1 SNHLY and CDR2 FYNNEI come from the germline V gene. As DNA, the CDR3 is TGTGCCAGCAGTGTCAGAATAACCGCTAACTATGGCTACACCTTC. This encodes CASSVRITANYGYTF.

The table lists this clone with a few counts. This chain joins TRBV19 and TRBJ1-3; D might be TRBD1 (5 bases). CDR3 length equals 17 residues. The ends were cut back, 4 bases at V and 4 bases at J, with 20 bases in the middle. The germline V gene has CDR1 LNHDA and CDR2 SQIVND (reference sequence). CDR3: CASSSGERQTRGNTIYF. For the CDR3, the DNA is TGTGCCAGTAGTAGTGGGGAACGACAGACCCGCGGAAACACCATATATTTT.

The J gene is TRBJ2-1, the V gene TRBV5-8; TRBD2 might be the D (5 bases). The germline V gene encodes CDR1 SGHTS and CDR2 YDEGEE. Deletions cut 3 bases from V and 0 bases from J, with 10 bases between. This CDR3 spans 15 amino acids. The CDR3 here is CASSSDFASYNEQFF. CDR3 coding DNA: TGTGCCAGCAGCTCGGACTTTGCCTCCTACAATGAGCAGTTCTTC.

The rearrangement uses TRBV28 and TRBJ1-5, with D perhaps TRBD1 (6 bases). The CDR3 consists of 13 residues. In germline, CDR1 is MDHEN, CDR2 SYDVKM. The V end lost 4 bases, the J end lost 11 bases, and 15 bases lay between the germline ends. CDR3 loop: CASSSYRAETQHF. The CDR3 DNA sequence: TGTGCCAGCAGTTCCTACAGGGCGGAGACCCAGCATTTT.

This clone was detected only a few times. This rearrangement joins TRBV19 to TRBJ1-1, with 8 nucleotides matching TRBD1. After removal of 10 bases from V and 3 bases from J, the junction contained 7 bases not matched to a gene. This CDR3 comprises 13 residues. Germline CDR1 LNHDA, CDR2 SQIVND (reference sequence). CDR3 nucleotides: TGTGCCACCACGAGGGACAGGCACACTGAAGCTTTCTTT. Translated, it gives CATTRDRHTEAFF.

This clone has more than one count but fewer than ten. Other DNA sequences in this specimen translate into the identical CDR3. V gene TRBV30 combines with J gene TRBJ1-1; tentatively, D is TRBD1 (6 bases). The CDR3 consists of 13 residues. From germline, CDR1 is GTSNPN and CDR2 SVGIG (reference sequence). V shed 1 base and J shed 4 bases, with 10 bases lying between them. The DNA for the CDR3 is TGTGCCTGGAGTGGGAGGGGGGGCACTGAAGCTTTCTTT. Translation: CAWSGRGGTEAFF.

This rearrangement joins TRBV19 to TRBJ2-3; either TRBD1 or TRBD2 may supply D (5 bases each). Germline V lookup: CDR1 LNHDA, CDR2 SQIVND (reference sequence). V gave up 7 bases and J gave up 3 bases, with 14 bases separating them. This CDR3 has 14 amino acids. CDR3 residues: CASKGTRLTDTQYF. The CDR3 coding sequence is TGTGCCAGTAAAGGGACCCGACTTACAGATACGCAGTATTTT. Combining the CDR3 with reference TRBV19 and TRBJ2-3 gives the whole variable domain DGGITQSPKYLFRKEGQNVTLSCEQNLNHDAMYWYRQDPGQGLRLIYYSQIVNDFQKGDIAEGYSVSREKKESFPLTVTSAQKNPTAFYLCASKGTRLTDTQYFGPGTRLTVL.

The chain couples TRBV5-1 to TRBJ2-3, with no clear D. The ends were cut back, 0 bases at V and 3 bases at J, with 11 bases in the middle. In germline, CDR1 is SGHRS, CDR2 YFSETQ. The CDR3 spans 15 residues. The CDR3 loop reads CASSLAWSGTDTQYF. CDR3 nucleotide sequence: TGCGCCAGCAGCTTGGCCTGGTCTGGGACAGATACGCAGTATTTT.

In this sample, this clone turned up once. The V and J genes are TRBV4-1 and TRBJ2-1; a weak D match, TRBD2 (5 bases). This CDR3 is 15 amino acids long. Trimming stripped 1 base from V and 12 bases from J, with 19 bases between. Germline assignment: CDR1 MGHRA and CDR2 YSYEKL. CDR3 nucleotides: TGCGCCAGCAGCCAAGTTTCTACCTACGGAGGTGGGCAGTTCTTC. Protein product: CASSQVSTYGGGQFF.

This clone was seen ten or more times. This chain links TRBV7-9 with TRBJ1-3; no reliable D call. The CDR3 loop spans 17 amino acids. The V end was cut by 4 bases, the J end by 4 bases, with 20 bases between. Germline CDR1 SEHNR, CDR2 FQNEAQ (reference sequence). CDR3 region: CASSSTSLVYLGNTIYF. The CDR3 coding sequence is TGTGCCAGCAGCTCTACTTCCCTAGTGTACTTAGGAAACACCATATATTTT.

The chain joins TRBV11-2 to TRBJ2-7, with 7 positions matching TRBD1. V shed 3 bases, J shed 1 base, and the junction held 3 bases outside the gene matches. The germline CDR1 and CDR2 sequences are SGHAT and FQNNGV. CDR3 size: 14 residues. The DNA for the CDR3 is TGTGCCAGCAGCTTGTGGACAGGTTCCTACGAGCAGTACTTC. This encodes CASSLWTGSYEQYF.

CDR3 sequence reads: CASSFHRLNTEAFF. The CDR3 region has the DNA TGTGCCAGCAGTTTCCACAGATTAAACACTGAAGCTTTCTTT. The V call is TRBV28, the J call TRBJ1-1; D gene unclear. Germline V gene sequence: CDR1 MDHEN, CDR2 SYDVKM. This CDR3 has 14 amino acids. The V end was cut by 3 bases, the J end by 2 bases, with 10 bases between.

The V and J genes are TRBV30 and TRBJ1-4, with D unclear. Germline assignment: CDR1 GTSNPN and CDR2 SVGIG (reference sequence). V lost 4 bases to trimming and J lost 0 bases, with 9 bases between them. The length of the CDR3 is 14 residues. This CDR3 is CAWIKGTTNEKLFF. DNA of the CDR3: TGTGCCTGGATCAAGGGTACAACTAATGAAAAACTGTTTTTT.

The genes are TRBV30 and TRBJ2-7; 7 bases are shared with TRBD1. CDR1 GTSNPN and CDR2 SVGIG come from the germline V gene (reference sequence). This CDR3 comprises 12 residues. Trimming cost V 6 bases and J 1 base; bases outside gene matches: 3. CDR3 loop: CACKGQSYEQYF. In nucleotides, the CDR3 is TGTGCCTGTAAGGGACAGTCCTACGAGCAGTACTTC. Full variable domain (missing parts from reference TRBV30 and TRBJ2-7): SQTIHQWPATLVQPVGSPLSLECTVEGTSNPNLYWYRQAAGRGLQLLFYSVGIGQISSEVPQNLSASRPQDRQFILSSKKLLLSDSGFYLCACKGQSYEQYFGPGTRLTVT.

The V and J genes are TRBV10-3 and TRBJ2-1, with 7 bases fitting TRBD1. The V gene end was trimmed by 3 bases and the J gene end by 7 bases; junction bases not matched to a gene: 12. CDR3 length: 16 residues. Germline CDR1 is ENHRY and CDR2 is SYGVKD. Here the CDR3 DNA reads TGTGCCATCAGTGATCCGACAGGGCCAAGGCCAAATGAGCAGTTCTTC. Its protein is CAISDPTGPRPNEQFF.

This chain joins TRBV6-1 and TRBJ1-5; perhaps TRBD1 as D (5 bases). Germline-derived CDR1 and CDR2 are MNHNS and SASEGT. V gave up 3 bases and J gave up 6 bases, with 18 bases separating them. The CDR3 runs to 16 residues. For the CDR3, the DNA is TGTGCCAGCAGTGACCCCAGGGCCGTGGGGAGTCAGCCCCAGCATTTT. Translation gives CASSDPRAVGSQPQHF.

The chain links TRBV19 to TRBJ1-5, with D tentatively TRBD1 (6 bases). Germline V CDR1 and CDR2: LNHDA, SQIVND (reference sequence). CDR3 length equals 15 residues. V was trimmed by 5 bases and J by 2 bases, leaving 13 bases between them. For the CDR3, the DNA is TGTGCCAGTAGTGCCCAATCAGGGGGCAATCAGCCCCAGCATTTT. Its translation is CASSAQSGGNQPQHF.

The CDR3 spells CASSGSSGLPYEQYF. CDR3 bases: TGTGCCAGCAGTGGGTCTTCTGGGCTTCCCTACGAGCAGTACTTC. The chain has TRBV2 and TRBJ2-7, with unresolved D. Trimming removed 4 bases from V and 2 bases from J, with 15 bases in between. Germline loops: CDR1 SNHLY, CDR2 FYNNEI. The CDR3 has 15 amino acids.

This chain connects TRBV30 to TRBJ2-7; 12 bases fit TRBD1. This CDR3 spans 15 amino acids. Trimming took 0 bases from V and 4 from J; bases not matched to a gene: 4. The germline gives CDR1 GTSNPN, CDR2 SVGIG (reference sequence). CDR3 in amino acids: CAWSVPGQGAYEQYF. CDR3 bases: TGTGCCTGGAGTGTACCGGGACAGGGGGCGTACGAGCAGTACTTC.

The chain is built from TRBV9 and TRBJ1-2, with D uncertain. This CDR3 has 15 residues. From germline, CDR1 is SGDLS and CDR2 YYNGEE. Trimming removed 6 bases from V and 8 bases from J, with 23 bases in between. CDR3 bases: TGTGCCAGCACCGGATCACGCCCCGCAAAAGAGGGCTACACCTTC. As protein: CASTGSRPAKEGYTF.

The CDR3 DNA reads TGTGCCAGCTCTCGGGCAGGGAGCACCGGGGAGCTGTTTTTT. This sequence encodes CASSRAGSTGELFF. The genes are TRBV18 and TRBJ2-2; either TRBD1 or TRBD2 may supply D (5 bases each). The ends were cut back, 6 bases at V and 4 bases at J, with 12 bases in the middle. From germline, CDR1 is KGHSH and CDR2 LQKENI. The CDR3 runs 14 residues.

The chain employs TRBV5-6 and TRBJ2-5; D gene unclear. CDR1 SGHDT and CDR2 YYEEEE come from the germline V gene. Trimming removed 3 bases from V and 1 base from J, with 13 bases in between. The CDR3 is made up of 15 amino acids. CDR3 sequence (DNA): TGTGCCAGCAGCTACGTTGGGCTCCTCCAAGAGACCCAGTACTTC. It is translated as CASSYVGLLQETQYF.

V usage is TRBV7-9 and J usage is TRBJ2-5; maybe TRBD2 (6 bases). Trimming took 4 bases from V and 2 from J, leaving 11 bases between them. Germline lookup yields CDR1 SEHNR and CDR2 FQNEAQ (reference sequence). There are 14 residues in the CDR3. CDR3 loop: CASSSRDLQETQYF. Written as DNA, the CDR3 is TGTGCCAGCAGCTCCCGGGACTTGCAAGAGACCCAGTACTTC.

This chain links TRBV19 with TRBJ1-4; D perhaps matches TRBD1 (6 bases). CDR1 and CDR2 from the germline V gene are LNHDA and SQIVND (reference sequence). Trimming cost V 6 bases and J 2 bases, with 13 bases left between them. CDR3 length: 15 amino acids. The CDR3 DNA reads as TGTGCCAGTAGCACGCTACAGGGTACTAATGAAAAACTGTTTTTT. Protein sequence: CASSTLQGTNEKLFF.

The rearrangement links TRBV4-3 to TRBJ2-7; maybe TRBD2 (5 bases). This CDR3 contains 15 residues. V lost 0 bases and J lost 1, with 10 bases in between. CDR1 and CDR2 from the germline V gene are LGHNA and YSLEER. The CDR3 nucleotides read TGCGCCAGCAGCCAAGATGGAAGGACTTCCTACGAGCAGTACTTC. Translated, it gives CASSQDGRTSYEQYF.

This clone appeared a single time. Distinct nucleotide sequences in the sample also encode this CDR3. For the CDR3, the DNA is TGTGCCAGCAGTTACTCAAGGCAGGGGACGTACGAGCAGTACTTC. It is translated as CASSYSRQGTYEQYF. The chain uses TRBV6-5 and TRBJ2-7; possibly TRBD1 for D (6 bases). Germline V gives CDR1 MNHEY, CDR2 SVGAGI. V was pared by 0 bases and J by 4 bases, with 13 bases between. The CDR3 runs 15 residues.